This T cell receptor beta chain was recovered during a study of T-cell reconstitution after alpha-beta-depleted transplantation in children. Regarding the study as a whole: It was surviving recipient T cells and thymic progenitors that gave some patients high TCRbeta diversity at day 60. Fresh T-cell production supplied most of the T-cell counts and diversity seen one year after transplant.

This clonotype was seen a few times. No antigen is known for it. The TCRbeta library was prepared with unique molecular identifiers. TCRdb re-analysed the PCR reads in MiXCR, keeping a single row per CDR3 protein. Among about 830,000 distinct CDR3 sequences, about 16% were seen once, and the ten largest hold approximately 5%. CDR3 length: 18 amino acids. Trimming shortened V by 5 bases and J by 2 bases, and 22 bases separated the two germline ends. Germline CDR1 is SGHRS and CDR2 is YFSETQ. The sequences come from PBMCs, mostly from graft donor cells, collected 360 days after TCRalphabeta/CD19-depleted stem cell transplant. This TCR was sampled from a male patient under 18 who had a stem cell transplant for acute lymphoblastic leukemia, so the T cells may come from the graft donor. The chain couples TRBV5-1 to TRBJ2-2; D may be TRBD1 (7 bases). Here the CDR3 reads CASRTRGRQGGNTGELFF. The CDR3 bases are TGCGCCAGCAGAACCCGCGGCAGGCAGGGGGGAAACACCGGGGAGCTGTTTTTT.